This T cell receptor beta chain was observed in a study of blood T cell repertoires in COVID-19. Study summary: COVID-19 samples, acute and convalescent, were from the United States, Italy and Spain.

Original analysis: By means of reference gene primer amplification, nucleated cell counts were estimated. Repertoires were generated with immunoSEQ multiplex PCR, while TCRdb's copy carries only in-frame clones and drops some. V and J calls and clone size come straight from that table; D and trimming were deduced from the DNA. The sample yields roughly 230,000 clones, 82% seen once. V trimming: 0 bases; J trimming: 2 bases; junction bases outside the gene matches: 1. This CDR3 is 14 amino acids long. CDR1 is SGHRS and CDR2 is YFSETQ in the germline V gene. Enrollees, roughly 18 to 89 years old, lived in around 23 US areas. Researchers sorted participants into cohorts using their self-reported clinical history.

The J gene is TRBJ2-5, the V gene TRBV5-1; TRBD1 agrees at 7 bases. What was sequenced was PBMCs or T cells enriched from blood (not recorded which). The TCR comes from a woman in her sixties or seventies who had recovered from COVID-19. The DNA of the CDR3 is TGCGCCAGCAGCTTGGTGGGACAGCAAGAGACCCAGTACTTC. It is translated as CASSLVGQQETQYF.